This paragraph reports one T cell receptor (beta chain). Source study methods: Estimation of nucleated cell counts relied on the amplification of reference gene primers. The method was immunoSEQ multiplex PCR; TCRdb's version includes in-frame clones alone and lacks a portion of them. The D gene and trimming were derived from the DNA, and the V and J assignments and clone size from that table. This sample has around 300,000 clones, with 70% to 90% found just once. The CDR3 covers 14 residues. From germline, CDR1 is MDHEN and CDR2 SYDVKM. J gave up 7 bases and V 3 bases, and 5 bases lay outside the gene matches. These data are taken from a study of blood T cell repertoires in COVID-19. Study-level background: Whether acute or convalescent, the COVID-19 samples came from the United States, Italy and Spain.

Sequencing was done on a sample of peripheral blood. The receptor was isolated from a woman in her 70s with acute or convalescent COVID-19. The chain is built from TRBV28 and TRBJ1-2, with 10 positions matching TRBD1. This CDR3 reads CASSFSGQGFGYTF. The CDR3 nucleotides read TGTGCCAGCAGTTTCTCGGGACAGGGGTTTGGCTACACCTTC.